What follows are 22 T cell receptor beta chains derived from one specimen sequenced in a study of blood T cell repertoires in COVID-19. The repertoire was sequenced with immunoSEQ multiplex PCR; TCRdb's copy has only in-frame clones and lacks some. The table records around 130,000 clones, roughly four fifths of them present only once. The source material was peripheral blood. Every receptor here comes from a human donor in a cohort sampled during active COVID-19.

The rearrangement joins TRBV19 to TRBJ2-5; D may be TRBD2 (5 bases). CDR1 and CDR2 from the germline V gene are LNHDA and SQIVND (reference sequence). The CDR3 is 14 amino acids. The V gene lost 2 bases and the J gene lost 5 bases, with 12 bases spanning the gap. CDR3 coding DNA: TGTGCCAGTAGTATAAGACTATATTCCGAGACCCAGTACTTC. Amino acid sequence: CASSIRLYSETQYF.

J is TRBJ2-1 and V is TRBV11-3; D possibly corresponds to TRBD1 (5 bases). Looked up from germline, CDR1 is SGHNT and CDR2 is YENEEA. Trimming took off 0 bases at V and 5 bases at J, with 20 bases between the two ends. CDR3 length: 18 amino acids. The CDR3 reads CASSLEGSADPRDNEQFF. The CDR3 region has the DNA TGTGCCAGCAGCTTAGAGGGGTCAGCCGACCCCAGGGACAATGAGCAGTTCTTC.

This chain joins TRBV5-1 and TRBJ2-7, with TRBD1 identical over 12 bases. This CDR3 is 17 amino acids long. CDR1 is SGHRS and CDR2 is YFSETQ in the germline V gene. V shed 4 bases and J 0 bases; nucleotides not matched to a gene: 8. CDR3 amino acids: CASSMGQGAPSSYEQYF. CDR3 nucleotide sequence: TGCGCCAGCAGCATGGGACAGGGGGCACCAAGCTCCTACGAGCAGTACTTC.

The V call is TRBV7-3, the J call TRBJ2-1, with a weak D call TRBD1 (7 bases). The CDR3 totals 14 residues. With 2 bases removed from V and 8 bases from J, the gap between germline ends came to 13 bases. From germline, CDR1 is SGHTA and CDR2 FQGTGA. CDR3 coding DNA: TGTGCCAGCAGCTTAGGGGGGACAGTCTATGAGCAGTTCTTC. Protein: CASSLGGTVYEQFF.

This clone has a handful of counts. V gene TRBV3-1 (or the pseudogene TRBV3-2) combines with J gene TRBJ1-4; 7 nucleotides line up with TRBD1. V shed 5 bases, J shed 2 bases, and the junction held 2 bases outside the gene matches. Per germline, CDR1 LGHDT and CDR2 YNNKEL (reference sequence). CDR3 length: 14 residues. The CDR3 DNA follows: TGTGCCAGCAGCTTACAGGGGACTAATGAAAAACTGTTTTTT. It translates to CASSLQGTNEKLFF.

For the CDR3, the DNA is TGTGCCAGCACTCGAGAAGCGGGGGGAACACATACGCAGTATTTT. Protein product: CASTREAGGTHTQYF. The V call is TRBV6-5, the J call TRBJ2-3, with 9 bases identical to TRBD2. The CDR3 sequence is 15 residues long. V gave up 7 bases and J gave up 7 bases; unmatched junction bases: 12. Germline assignment: CDR1 MNHEY and CDR2 SVGAGI.

The chain is built from TRBV2 and TRBJ1-2; TRBD1 is a possible D gene (6 bases). CDR3 length: 13 residues. Trimming removed 5 bases from V and 2 bases from J, with 9 bases in between. Germline loops: CDR1 SNHLY, CDR2 FYNNEI. The CDR3 region has the DNA TGTGCCAGCAGTCTTACAGGGAACTATGGCTACACCTTC. Protein product: CASSLTGNYGYTF.

This clone was counted many times. The gene calls are TRBV6-5 and TRBJ2-7; 10 bases match TRBD2. V trimming: 0 bases; J trimming: 1 base; junction bases outside the gene matches: 0. This CDR3 comprises 15 residues. CDR1 and CDR2 (germline): MNHEY, SVGAGI. CDR3 region: CASSYSSGGSYEQYF. DNA for the CDR3: TGTGCCAGCAGTTACTCTAGCGGGGGGTCCTACGAGCAGTACTTC.

This sequence joins TRBV11-2 and TRBJ1-4, with 10 bases identical to TRBD1. CDR1 and CDR2 (germline): SGHAT, FQNNGV. V shed 1 base, J shed 7 bases, and the junction held 0 bases outside the gene matches. This CDR3 is 14 amino acids long. CDR3 DNA: TGTGCCAGCAGCTTAGGGACAGGGGGTGAAAAACTGTTTTTT. Translated, it gives CASSLGTGGEKLFF.

The chain is built from TRBV15 and TRBJ2-2; 7 nucleotides match TRBD1. The germline gives CDR1 LNHNV, CDR2 YYDKDF (reference sequence). The CDR3 runs to 15 residues. The V gene end was trimmed by 3 bases and the J gene end by 4 bases; junction bases not matched to a gene: 5. CDR3 in amino acids: CATSSDRAGTGELFF. In nucleotides, the CDR3 is TGTGCCACCAGCAGCGACAGGGCGGGCACCGGGGAGCTGTTTTTT.

V usage is TRBV5-6 and J usage is TRBJ2-7, with D perhaps TRBD1 (6 bases). The CDR3 has 14 amino acids. Looked up from germline, CDR1 is SGHDT and CDR2 is YYEEEE. Trimming pared 2 bases from V and 3 bases from J, leaving 12 bases between. The CDR3 loop is CASSFGGPVYEQYF. As DNA, the CDR3 is TGTGCCAGCAGCTTTGGGGGCCCGGTCTACGAGCAGTACTTC.

This clone was seen a handful of times. Other DNA sequences in this specimen translate into the identical CDR3. This chain's CDR3 is CASSERLAGYNEQYF. Here the CDR3 DNA reads TGTGCCAGCAGTGAACGACTAGCGGGGTATAACGAGCAGTACTTC. The chain has TRBV6-1 and TRBJ2-7; 11 nucleotides line up with TRBD2. Germline lookup yields CDR1 MNHNS and CDR2 SASEGT. This CDR3 region has 15 residues. The V gene end was trimmed by 2 bases and the J gene end by 5 bases; junction bases not matched to a gene: 5.

The rearrangement joins TRBV13 to TRBJ1-2; 7 positions agree with TRBD1. Germline V CDR1 and CDR2: PRHDT, FYEKMQ (reference sequence). V trimming: 5 bases; J trimming: 6 bases; junction bases outside the gene matches: 9. The CDR3 has 14 amino acids. The CDR3 here is CASSIRQGEDGYTF. The CDR3 region has the DNA TGTGCCAGCAGCATTCGACAGGGAGAGGATGGCTACACCTTC.

This chain connects TRBV29-1 to TRBJ2-7; TRBD1 matches 7 bases. The length of the CDR3 is 12 residues. CDR1 and CDR2 from the germline V gene are SQVTM and ANQGSEA. Losses at the gene ends were 5 bases for V and 13 bases for J; bases not matched to a gene: 14. DNA of the CDR3: TGCAGCGTTACCGACGGGACAGCGAAAGAATACTTC. It yields the protein CSVTDGTAKEYF.

The chain recombines TRBV2 with TRBJ2-5; 8 positions agree with TRBD2. V shed 4 bases, J shed 5 bases, and the junction held 6 bases outside the gene matches. The CDR3 loop spans 14 amino acids. CDR1 SNHLY and CDR2 FYNNEI come from the germline V gene. The CDR3 sequence is CASSVGTREETQYF. CDR3 nucleotides: TGTGCCAGCAGTGTAGGGACTAGGGAGGAGACCCAGTACTTC.

Written as DNA, the CDR3 is TGTGCCAGCAGCGTAGGCCCGGGACAAACTACAGATACGCAGTATTTT. Translation: CASSVGPGQTTDTQYF. V and J are TRBV9 and TRBJ2-3; weak D call: TRBD1 (6 bases). The V and J ends lost 0 bases and 3 bases respectively, with 14 bases between them. The CDR3 is made up of 16 amino acids. The germline CDR1 and CDR2 sequences are SGDLS and YYNGEE.

This clone is a singleton in its sample. The chain uses TRBV4-1 and TRBJ1-2; D possibly corresponds to TRBD1 (5 bases). The CDR3 runs to 15 residues. Trimming pared 4 bases from V and 2 bases from J, leaving 14 bases between. Germline V gene sequence: CDR1 MGHRA, CDR2 YSYEKL. CDR3 region: CASSLMTDSNYGYTF. The CDR3 bases are TGCGCCAGCAGCCTTATGACCGACAGCAACTATGGCTACACCTTC.

The J gene is TRBJ1-2, the V gene TRBV6-4; 9 nucleotides align to TRBD1. This CDR3 spans 15 amino acids. V lost 6 bases and J lost 3; bases outside the gene matches: 8. Germline values: CDR1 MRHNA, CDR2 SNTAGT. As DNA, the CDR3 is TGTGCCAGCAGCCCCGGGACAGGGAGGGACTATGGCTACACCTTC. This encodes CASSPGTGRDYGYTF.

J is TRBJ2-5 and V is TRBV5-6, with TRBD2 matching over 8 bases. After removal of 4 bases from V and 0 bases from J, the junction contained 8 bases not matched to a gene. There are 16 residues in the CDR3. Germline-derived CDR1 and CDR2 are SGHDT and YYEEEE. CDR3: CASSEARGVDQETQYF. CDR3 DNA: TGTGCCAGCAGCGAAGCGCGGGGGGTAGACCAAGAGACCCAGTACTTC.

The gene calls are TRBV5-1 and TRBJ2-3; TRBD2 matches 9 bases. From germline, CDR1 is SGHRS and CDR2 YFSETQ. The ends lost 2 bases at V and 3 bases at J; junction bases unmatched: 4. The CDR3 loop spans 15 amino acids. CDR3 DNA sequence: TGCGCCAGCAGCTTTAGCGGGGGCGGAACAGATACGCAGTATTTT. Translation: CASSFSGGGTDTQYF.

This clone was seen only a few times. The chain couples TRBV27 to TRBJ1-6; 9 positions match TRBD1. The CDR3 is 14 residues long. The junction had 6 bases not matched to a gene; V was cut back by 5 bases and J by 10 bases. Germline lookup yields CDR1 MNHEY and CDR2 SMNVEV (reference sequence). CDR3 bases: TGTGCCAGCAGTGGGGACAGGGAAGTATCACCCCTCCACTTT. This codes for CASSGDREVSPLHF.

In this sample, this clone turned up once. The chain has TRBV3-1 (or the pseudogene TRBV3-2) and TRBJ2-7; 9 bases align to TRBD2. The length of the CDR3 is 16 residues. CDR1 and CDR2 (germline): LGHDT, YNNKEL (reference sequence). With V trimmed by 1 base and J by 2 bases, 6 bases remained unmatched. Here the CDR3 DNA reads TGTGCCAGCAGCCAAGGGCCAGCGGGGGGTCCCTACGAGCAGTACTTC. This translates into CASSQGPAGGPYEQYF.